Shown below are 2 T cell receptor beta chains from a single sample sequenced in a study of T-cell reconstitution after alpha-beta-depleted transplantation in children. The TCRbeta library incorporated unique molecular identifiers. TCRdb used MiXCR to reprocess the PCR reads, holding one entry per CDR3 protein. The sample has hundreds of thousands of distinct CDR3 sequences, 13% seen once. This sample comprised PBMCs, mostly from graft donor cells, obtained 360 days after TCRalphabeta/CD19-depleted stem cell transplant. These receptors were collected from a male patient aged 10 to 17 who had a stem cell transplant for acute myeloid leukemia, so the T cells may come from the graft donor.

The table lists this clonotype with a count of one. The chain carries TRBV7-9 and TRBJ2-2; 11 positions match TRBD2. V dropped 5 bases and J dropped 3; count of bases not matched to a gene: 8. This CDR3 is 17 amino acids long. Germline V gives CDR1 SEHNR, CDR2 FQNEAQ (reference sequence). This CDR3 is CASSPAGTSGHTGELFF. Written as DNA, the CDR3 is TGTGCCAGCAGCCCAGCCGGGACTAGCGGCCACACCGGGGAGCTGTTTTTT.

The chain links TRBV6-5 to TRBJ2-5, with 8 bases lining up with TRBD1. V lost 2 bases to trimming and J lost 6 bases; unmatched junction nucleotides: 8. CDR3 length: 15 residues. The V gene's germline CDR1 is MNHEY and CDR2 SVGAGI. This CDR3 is CASSYPHDRGKTQYF. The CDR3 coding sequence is TGTGCCAGCAGTTACCCCCATGACAGGGGTAAGACCCAGTACTTC.